The 16 T cell receptor beta chains in this list originate from one sample, sequenced in a study of CD8 T cells in ankylosing spondylitis. One entry per CDR3 protein results from TCRdb running MiXCR on the 5' RACE reads. The sample includes around 770,000 distinct CDR3 sequences, under 20% seen only once; the top ten take under 20%. No antigens are known for them. General study points: Typical of ankylosing spondylitis blood, it appeared, was a TCR beta motif of roughly eight highly homologous variants.

The specimen was blood, either unsorted or a sorted T cell fraction (not recorded which). These receptor sequences come from a male donor with ankylosing spondylitis.

The chain combines TRBV3-1 with TRBJ1-1, with TRBD1 matching 7 bases. The CDR3 extends over 12 amino acids. Trimming cost V 3 bases and J 10 bases; bases outside gene matches: 5. CDR1 and CDR2 (germline): LGHDT, YNNKEL (reference sequence). The CDR3 sequence is CASSQGQTGAFF. Here the CDR3 DNA reads TGTGCCAGCAGCCAGGGACAGACGGGAGCTTTCTTT.

This clonotype came up a few times. This chain uses TRBV7-3 with TRBJ2-2; the D is unclear. The CDR3 is 12 residues long. Germline V CDR1 and CDR2: SGHTA, FQGTGA. V lost 4 bases to trimming and J lost 6 bases, with 6 bases between them. CDR3 protein: CASSSNPGELFF. The CDR3 DNA reads TGTGCCAGCAGCTCGAATCCCGGGGAGCTGTTTTTT.

This clonotype was detected a few times. V gene TRBV7-8 combines with J gene TRBJ2-7, with 9 positions matching TRBD2. The CDR3 has 15 residues. V was clipped by 1 base and J by 7 bases; unmatched bases: 8. From germline, CDR1 is SGHVS and CDR2 FQNEAQ. CDR3 protein: CASSLDSAGGREQYF. The CDR3 DNA reads TGTGCCAGCAGCTTAGATTCCGCGGGAGGGCGGGAGCAGTACTTC.

The rearrangement uses TRBV29-1 and TRBJ2-7, with D tentatively TRBD1 (5 bases). In germline, CDR1 is SQVTM, CDR2 ANQGSEA. V was pared by 3 bases and J by 2 bases, with 8 bases between. The CDR3 covers 12 residues. The CDR3 DNA reads as TGCAGCGTTGAGGTACAGGCCTACGAGCAGTACTTC. Translating it yields CSVEVQAYEQYF.

The table lists this clonotype with a few counts. The chain joins TRBV4-1 to TRBJ1-2; 8 nucleotides align to TRBD1. CDR3 length: 14 residues. The ends lost 1 base at V and 8 bases at J; junction bases unmatched: 6. The germline V gene encodes CDR1 MGHRA and CDR2 YSYEKL. The CDR3 sequence is CASSQGVGQVGYTF. CDR3 DNA: TGCGCCAGCAGCCAAGGGGTGGGACAGGTCGGCTACACCTTC.

The chain joins TRBV6-5 to TRBJ2-1; D is perhaps TRBD1 (5 bases). The V gene's germline CDR1 is MNHEY and CDR2 SVGAGI. Trimming left V 3 bases short and J 7 bases short, with 16 bases between. This CDR3 region has 15 residues. DNA of the CDR3: TGTGCCAGCAGTTATGACAGAATAGGGGCTAATGAGCAGTTCTTC. Translation: CASSYDRIGANEQFF.

This clonotype has more than one count but fewer than ten. This chain uses TRBV28 with TRBJ2-1; 8 positions match TRBD2. This CDR3 spans 15 amino acids. Germline lookup yields CDR1 MDHEN and CDR2 SYDVKM. The J segment lost 0 bases and the V segment lost 7 bases, leaving 5 bases of the junction unmatched. CDR3 sequence reads: CASKSGGGSYNEQFF. CDR3 sequence (DNA): TGTGCCAGCAAATCGGGAGGGGGCTCCTACAATGAGCAGTTCTTC.

V is TRBV20-1 and J is TRBJ2-1, with 8 nucleotides matching TRBD2. The germline V gene has CDR1 DFQATT and CDR2 SNEGSKA (reference sequence). The CDR3 spans 14 residues. With 3 bases clipped from V and 4 bases from J, the junction kept 5 bases outside the gene matches. CDR3 nucleotide sequence: TGCAGTGCTAGCTCCCTAGCGGGTTACAATGAGCAGTTCTTC. Encoded protein: CSASSLAGYNEQFF.

This clonotype was counted between two and nine times. The chain joins TRBV7-2 to TRBJ2-3, with D possibly TRBD2 on 5 matching bases. The length of the CDR3 is 14 residues. V was cut by 0 bases and J by 6 bases, with 10 bases left in between. Germline CDR1 is SGHTA and CDR2 is FQGNSA. CDR3 loop: CASSLAGEWDTQYF. In DNA form, the CDR3 reads TGTGCCAGCAGCTTAGCGGGAGAATGGGATACGCAGTATTTT.

This clonotype was seen a few times. The chain recombines TRBV28 with TRBJ2-7; 7 bases are shared with TRBD2. The CDR3 is 17 residues long. Trimming took 6 bases from V and 0 from J; bases not matched to a gene: 14. Germline V gene lookup returns CDR1 MDHEN and CDR2 SYDVKM. CDR3: CASSPVVSGPSSYEQYF. For the CDR3, the DNA is TGTGCCAGCAGCCCCGTAGTTAGCGGGCCCAGCTCCTACGAGCAGTACTTC. Full variable domain (missing parts from reference TRBV28 and TRBJ2-7): DVKVTQSSRYLVKRTGEKVFLECVQDMDHENMFWYRQDPGLGLRLIYFSYDVKMKEKGDIPEGYSVSREKKERFSLILESASTNQTSMYLCASSPVVSGPSSYEQYFGPGTRLTVT.

The chain joins TRBV20-1 to TRBJ2-1; 9 positions agree with TRBD2. Germline lookup yields CDR1 DFQATT and CDR2 SNEGSKA (reference sequence). The CDR3 totals 15 residues. V shed 3 bases, J shed 4 bases, and the junction held 7 bases outside the gene matches. In nucleotides, the CDR3 is TGCAGTGCTAGGGCTAGCGGGGTCCTATACAATGAGCAGTTCTTC. This gives the protein CSARASGVLYNEQFF.

The chain employs TRBV5-6 and TRBJ2-7; either TRBD1 or TRBD2 may fit D (5 bases each). V lost 0 bases, J lost 2 bases, and 9 bases lay in between. The CDR3 contains 14 residues. CDR1 SGHDT and CDR2 YYEEEE come from the germline V gene. CDR3 bases: TGTGCCAGCAGCTTGGATGGGACGCCCTACGAGCAGTACTTC. It encodes CASSLDGTPYEQYF.

This clonotype occurred a few times. CDR3 loop: CASSPPHLQETQYF. Written as DNA, the CDR3 is TGTGCCAGCTCACCACCCCACCTCCAAGAGACCCAGTACTTC. The V and J genes are TRBV18 and TRBJ2-5, with D hard to call. Germline V CDR1 and CDR2: KGHSH, LQKENI. This CDR3 region has 14 residues. V was pared by 0 bases and J by 1 base, with 6 bases between.

In its sample, this clonotype was seen a few times. J is TRBJ2-3 and V is TRBV4-3; TRBD2 aligns across 10 bases. J gave up 1 base and V 4 bases, and 14 bases lay outside the gene matches. The CDR3 consists of 19 residues. CDR1 and CDR2 (germline): LGHNA, YSLEER. CDR3 sequence (DNA): TGCGCCAGCAGCCCCTGGAGCGGGAGGGCCTCTAGGGGCACAGATACGCAGTATTTT. This encodes CASSPWSGRASRGTDTQYF.

The chain has TRBV30 and TRBJ2-3; 11 bases fit TRBD2. The CDR3 spans 14 residues. Trimming took 3 bases from V and 8 from J; bases not matched to a gene: 7. CDR1 is GTSNPN, CDR2 SVGIG, per germline (reference sequence). Here the CDR3 DNA reads TGTGCCTGGAGAGGACTAGCGGGCGCCTTTACGCAGTATTTT. It translates to CAWRGLAGAFTQYF.

The V gene is TRBV15, the J gene TRBJ1-4, with D tentatively TRBD1 (5 bases). Germline loops: CDR1 LNHNV, CDR2 YYDKDF (reference sequence). The CDR3 length is 14 residues. V lost 5 bases, J lost 8 bases, and 15 bases lay in between. CDR3 nucleotides: TGTGCCACCAGCTCAGGGCTCTTCGGGGAAAAACTGTTTTTT. Its protein is CATSSGLFGEKLFF.